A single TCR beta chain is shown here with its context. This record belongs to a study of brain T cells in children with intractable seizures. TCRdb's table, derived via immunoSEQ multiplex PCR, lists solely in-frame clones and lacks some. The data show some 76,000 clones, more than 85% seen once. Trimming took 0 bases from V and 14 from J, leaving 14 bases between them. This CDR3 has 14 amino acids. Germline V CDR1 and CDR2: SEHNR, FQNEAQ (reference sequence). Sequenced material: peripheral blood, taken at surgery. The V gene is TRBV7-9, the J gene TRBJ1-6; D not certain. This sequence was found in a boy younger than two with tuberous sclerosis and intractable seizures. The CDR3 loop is CASSLAEAVGTLHF. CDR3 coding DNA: TGTGCCAGCAGCTTAGCGGAGGCCGTCGGGACCCTCCACTTT.